Shown below are 9 T cell receptor beta chains from a single sample sequenced in a study of cytomegalovirus exposure and HLA in healthy donors. TCRdb's table, derived via immunoSEQ multiplex PCR, lists solely in-frame clones and lacks some. The table lists roughly 240,000 clones, about 86% of them singletons. Specimen: PBMCs. Receptors originate from a man between 18 and 35 years old in good health and CMV-seronegative.

This chain connects TRBV29-1 to TRBJ1-2; 10 nucleotides align to TRBD1. The germline V gene has CDR1 SQVTM and CDR2 ANQGSEA. V dropped 4 bases and J dropped 1; count of bases not matched to a gene: 3. The CDR3 has 14 amino acids. CDR3: CSVGTGGGNYGYTF. The CDR3 region has the DNA TGCAGCGTTGGGACAGGGGGTGGTAACTATGGCTACACCTTC.

V and J are TRBV11-2 and TRBJ2-7, with 8 bases identical to TRBD2. The CDR3 contains 17 residues. CDR1 SGHAT and CDR2 FQNNGV come from the germline V gene. J gave up 3 bases and V 2 bases, and 12 bases lay outside the gene matches. CDR3: CASSLRTQTSEYYEQYF. CDR3 nucleotides: TGTGCCAGCAGCTTAAGGACCCAGACTAGCGAATACTACGAGCAGTACTTC.

The CDR3 loop reads CASSQVKDRDSSNQPQHF. The CDR3 coding sequence is TGTGCCAGCAGCCAAGTAAAGGACAGGGATTCTAGCAATCAGCCCCAGCATTTT. The chain recombines TRBV14 with TRBJ1-5; TRBD1 agrees at 8 bases. The CDR3 loop spans 18 amino acids. J was trimmed by 0 bases and V by 1 base; bases with no gene match: 8. Germline V lookup: CDR1 SGHDN, CDR2 FVKESK.

The V gene is TRBV5-8, the J gene TRBJ1-1, with D possibly TRBD1 on 5 matching bases. This CDR3 has 17 residues. Trimming took 0 bases from V and 4 from J, leaving 19 bases between them. Germline CDR1 SGHTS, CDR2 YDEGEE. The CDR3 DNA reads TGTGCCAGCAGCTTGGATCTTAGGGGCCCAGGTACCACTGAAGCTTTCTTT. Its translation: CASSLDLRGPGTTEAFF.

The chain combines TRBV19 with TRBJ1-5, with D perhaps matching TRBD1 (6 bases). This CDR3 is 13 amino acids long. CDR1 is LNHDA, CDR2 SQIVND, per germline (reference sequence). Trimming left V 7 bases short and J 6 bases short, with 13 bases between. The CDR3 sequence: CASKKQGSQPQHF. CDR3 coding DNA: TGTGCCAGTAAGAAGCAGGGGTCTCAGCCCCAGCATTTT.

V gene TRBV7-9 combines with J gene TRBJ1-2; 8 nucleotides align to TRBD1. After removal of 5 bases from V and 6 bases from J, the junction contained 14 bases not matched to a gene. CDR1 SEHNR and CDR2 FQNEAQ come from the germline V gene (reference sequence). The CDR3 is made up of 16 amino acids. DNA of the CDR3: TGTGCCAGCAGCCGAAATCTACGGGACAGGCGAAATGGCTACACCTTC. As protein: CASSRNLRDRRNGYTF. The variable domain in full, with the rest retrieved from reference TRBV7-9 and TRBJ1-2, is DTGVSQNPRHKITKRGQNVTFRCDPISEHNRLYWYRQTLGQGPEFLTYFQNEAQLEKSRLLSDRFSAERPKGSFSTLEIQRTEQGDSAMYLCASSRNLRDRRNGYTFGSGTRLTVV.

This chain joins TRBV6-1 and TRBJ2-2; D perhaps matches TRBD2 (5 bases). Germline V gene lookup returns CDR1 MNHNS and CDR2 SASEGT. V lost 3 bases, J lost 1 base, and 12 bases lay in between. The CDR3 sequence is 16 residues long. The CDR3 loop reads CASSDWERKNTGELFF. In nucleotides, the CDR3 is TGTGCCAGCAGTGACTGGGAGCGGAAGAACACCGGGGAGCTGTTTTTT.

V is TRBV6-1 and J is TRBJ1-2; no clear D. CDR1 is MNHNS, CDR2 SASEGT, per germline. The V gene lost 0 bases and the J gene lost 5 bases, with 10 bases spanning the gap. The CDR3 consists of 14 residues. This CDR3 is CASSEAGQLYGYTF. CDR3 bases: TGTGCCAGCAGTGAAGCTGGGCAGCTATATGGCTACACCTTC.

The chain employs TRBV6-7 and TRBJ1-1; possible D gene TRBD1, 6 bases. TRBV6-7 is classed as an ORF, of uncertain function. CDR3 length: 14 amino acids. V was shortened by 8 bases and J by 0 bases, with 13 bases between the two germline ends. For the CDR3, the DNA is TGTGCCAGCCCATTACAGGGAATGAACACTGAAGCTTTCTTT. It specifies CASPLQGMNTEAFF.